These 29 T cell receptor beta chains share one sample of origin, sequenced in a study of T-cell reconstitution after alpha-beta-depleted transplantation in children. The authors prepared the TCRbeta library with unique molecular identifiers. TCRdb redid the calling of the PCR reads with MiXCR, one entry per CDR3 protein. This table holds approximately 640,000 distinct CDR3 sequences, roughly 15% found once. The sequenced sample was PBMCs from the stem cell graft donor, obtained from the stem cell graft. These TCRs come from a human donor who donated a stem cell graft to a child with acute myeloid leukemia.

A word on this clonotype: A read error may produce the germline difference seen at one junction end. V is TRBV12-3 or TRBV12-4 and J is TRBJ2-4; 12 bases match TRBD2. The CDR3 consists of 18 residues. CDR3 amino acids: CACSPSGGAVGAKNIQYF. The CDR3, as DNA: TGTGCCTGCAGCCCTAGCGGGGGGGCGGTGGGAGCCAAAAACATTCAGTACTTC.

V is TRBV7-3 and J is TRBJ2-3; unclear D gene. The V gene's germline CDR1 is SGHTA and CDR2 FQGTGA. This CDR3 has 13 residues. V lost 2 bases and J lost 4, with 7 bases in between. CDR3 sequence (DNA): TGTGCCAGCAGCTTAGGAGTCGCAGATACGCAGTATTTT. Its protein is CASSLGVADTQYF.

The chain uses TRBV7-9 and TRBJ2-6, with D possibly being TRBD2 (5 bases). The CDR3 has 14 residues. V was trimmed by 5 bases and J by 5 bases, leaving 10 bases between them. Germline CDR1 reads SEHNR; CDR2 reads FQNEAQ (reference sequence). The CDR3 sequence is CASSPPDWANVLTF. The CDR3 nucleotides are TGTGCCAGCAGCCCCCCGGACTGGGCCAACGTCCTGACTTTC.

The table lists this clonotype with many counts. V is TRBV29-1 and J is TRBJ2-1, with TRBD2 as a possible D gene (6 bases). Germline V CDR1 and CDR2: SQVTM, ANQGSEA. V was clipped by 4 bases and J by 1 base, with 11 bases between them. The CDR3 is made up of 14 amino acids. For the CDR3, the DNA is TGCAGCGTTGGTGGGACTTTTTCCTACAATGAGCAGTTCTTC. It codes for CSVGGTFSYNEQFF.

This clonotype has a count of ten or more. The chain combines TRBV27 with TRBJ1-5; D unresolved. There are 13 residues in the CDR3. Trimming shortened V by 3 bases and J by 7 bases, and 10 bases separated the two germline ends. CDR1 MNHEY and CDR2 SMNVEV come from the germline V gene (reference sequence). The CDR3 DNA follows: TGTGCCAGCAGTTTGGCAAGGCACCAGCCCCAGCATTTT. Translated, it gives CASSLARHQPQHF.

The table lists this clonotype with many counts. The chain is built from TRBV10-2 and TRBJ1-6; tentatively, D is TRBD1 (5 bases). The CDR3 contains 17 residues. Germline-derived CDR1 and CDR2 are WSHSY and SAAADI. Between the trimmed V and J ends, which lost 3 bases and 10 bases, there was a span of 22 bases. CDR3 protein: CASSDPYRYSERSPLHF. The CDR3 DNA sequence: TGCGCCAGCAGTGACCCTTACAGGTACAGCGAGCGATCACCCCTCCACTTT.

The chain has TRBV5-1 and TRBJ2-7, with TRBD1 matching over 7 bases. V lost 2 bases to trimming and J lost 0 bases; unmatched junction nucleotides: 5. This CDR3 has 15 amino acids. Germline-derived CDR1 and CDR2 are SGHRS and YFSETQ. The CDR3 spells CASSFGDSSSYEQYV. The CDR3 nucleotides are TGCGCCAGCAGCTTCGGGGACAGCAGCTCCTACGAGCAGTACGTC.

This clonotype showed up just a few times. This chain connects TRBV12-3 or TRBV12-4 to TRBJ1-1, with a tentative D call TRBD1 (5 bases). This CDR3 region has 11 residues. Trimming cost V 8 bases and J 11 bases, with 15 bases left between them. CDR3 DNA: TGTGCCAGCGGGGCAGGGCTCTACGCTTTCTTT. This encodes CASGAGLYAFF.

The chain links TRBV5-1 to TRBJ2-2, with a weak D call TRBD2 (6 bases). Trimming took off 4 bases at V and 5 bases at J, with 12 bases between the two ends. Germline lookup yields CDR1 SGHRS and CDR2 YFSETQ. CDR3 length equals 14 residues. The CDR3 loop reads CASSNSGPTGELFF. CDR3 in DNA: TGCGCCAGCAGCAATAGCGGCCCGACCGGGGAGCTGTTTTTT.

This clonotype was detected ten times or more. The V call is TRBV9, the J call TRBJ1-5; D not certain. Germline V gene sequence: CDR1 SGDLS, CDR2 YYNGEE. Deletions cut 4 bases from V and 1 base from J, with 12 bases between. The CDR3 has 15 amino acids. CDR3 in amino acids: CASSPGLQSNQPQHF. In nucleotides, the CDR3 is TGTGCCAGCAGCCCAGGACTGCAGAGCAATCAGCCCCAGCATTTT.

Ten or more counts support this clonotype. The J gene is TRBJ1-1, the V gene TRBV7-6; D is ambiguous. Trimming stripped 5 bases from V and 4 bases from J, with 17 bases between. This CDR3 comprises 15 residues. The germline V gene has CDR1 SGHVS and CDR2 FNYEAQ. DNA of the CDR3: TGTGCCAGCAGCGCGATGCGGACGTCTTGCACTGAAGCTTTCTTT. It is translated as CASSAMRTSCTEAFF.

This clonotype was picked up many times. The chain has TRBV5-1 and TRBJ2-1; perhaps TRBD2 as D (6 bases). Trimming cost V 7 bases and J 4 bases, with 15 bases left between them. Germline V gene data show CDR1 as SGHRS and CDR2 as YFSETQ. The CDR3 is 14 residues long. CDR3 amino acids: CASGLRDLYNEQFF. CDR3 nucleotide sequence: TGCGCCAGCGGACTCCGGGACTTGTACAATGAGCAGTTCTTC.

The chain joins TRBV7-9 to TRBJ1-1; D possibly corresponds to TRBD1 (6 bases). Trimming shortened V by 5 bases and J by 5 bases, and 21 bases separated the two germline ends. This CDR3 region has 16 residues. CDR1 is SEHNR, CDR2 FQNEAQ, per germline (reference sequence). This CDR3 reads CASSHFPGHSITEAFF. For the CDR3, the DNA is TGTGCCAGCAGCCATTTCCCGGGACACTCAATAACTGAAGCTTTCTTT.

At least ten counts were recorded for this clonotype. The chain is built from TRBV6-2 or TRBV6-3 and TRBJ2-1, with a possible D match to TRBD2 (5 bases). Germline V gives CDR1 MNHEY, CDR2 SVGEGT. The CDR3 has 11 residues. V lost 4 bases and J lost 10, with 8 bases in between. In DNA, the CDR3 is TGTGCCAGCAGTTCGAGGGCCGAGCAGTTCTTC. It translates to CASSSRAEQFF.

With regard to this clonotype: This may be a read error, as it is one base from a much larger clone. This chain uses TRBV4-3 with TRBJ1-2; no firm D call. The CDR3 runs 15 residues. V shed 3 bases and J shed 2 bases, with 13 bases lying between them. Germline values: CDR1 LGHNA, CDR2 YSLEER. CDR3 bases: TGCGCCAGCAGCCATTCGGGCAGGATCAACTATGGCTACACCTTC. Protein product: CASSHSGRINYGYTF.

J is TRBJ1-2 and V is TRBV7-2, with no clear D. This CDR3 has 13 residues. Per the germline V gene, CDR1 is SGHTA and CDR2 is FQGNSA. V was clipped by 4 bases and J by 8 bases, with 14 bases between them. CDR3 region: CASSSSVGSGYTF. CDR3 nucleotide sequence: TGTGCCAGCAGCTCATCAGTTGGGTCAGGCTACACCTTC.

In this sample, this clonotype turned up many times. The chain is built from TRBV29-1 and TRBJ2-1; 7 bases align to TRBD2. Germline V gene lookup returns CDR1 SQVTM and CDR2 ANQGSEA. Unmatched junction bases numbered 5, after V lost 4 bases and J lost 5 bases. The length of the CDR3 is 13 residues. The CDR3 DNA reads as TGCAGCGTTGGCGAGGGAGGGCACAATGAGCAGTTCTTC. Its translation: CSVGEGGHNEQFF.

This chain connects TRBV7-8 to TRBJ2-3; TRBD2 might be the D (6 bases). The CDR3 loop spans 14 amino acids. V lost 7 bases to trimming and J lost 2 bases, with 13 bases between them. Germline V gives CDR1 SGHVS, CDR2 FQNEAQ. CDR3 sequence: CASTNRDFTDTQYF. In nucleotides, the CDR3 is TGTGCCAGCACCAACCGGGACTTCACAGATACGCAGTATTTT.

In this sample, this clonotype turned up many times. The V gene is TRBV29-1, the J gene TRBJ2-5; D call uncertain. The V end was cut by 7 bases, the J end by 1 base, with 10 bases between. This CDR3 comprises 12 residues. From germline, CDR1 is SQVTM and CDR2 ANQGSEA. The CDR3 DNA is TGCAGCGCGACTGATACCCAAGAGACCCAGTACTTC. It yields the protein CSATDTQETQYF.

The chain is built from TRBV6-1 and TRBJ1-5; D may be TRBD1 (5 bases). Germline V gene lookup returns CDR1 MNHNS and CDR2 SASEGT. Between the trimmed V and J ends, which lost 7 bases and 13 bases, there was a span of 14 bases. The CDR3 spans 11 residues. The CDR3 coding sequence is TGTGCCAGCACCGAGGGGTTTGTACAGCATTTT. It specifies CASTEGFVQHF.

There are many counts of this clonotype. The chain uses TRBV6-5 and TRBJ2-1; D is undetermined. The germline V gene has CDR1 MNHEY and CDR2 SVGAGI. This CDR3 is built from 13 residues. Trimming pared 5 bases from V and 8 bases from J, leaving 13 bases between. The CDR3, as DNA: TGTGCCAGCAGTACCACGGGTCTCCATGAGCAGTTCTTC. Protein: CASSTTGLHEQFF.

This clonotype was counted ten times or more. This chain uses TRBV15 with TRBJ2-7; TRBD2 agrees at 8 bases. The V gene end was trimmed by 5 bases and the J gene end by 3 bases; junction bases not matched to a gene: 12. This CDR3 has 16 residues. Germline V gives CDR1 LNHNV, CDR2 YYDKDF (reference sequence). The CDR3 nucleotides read TGTGCCACCAGCGAAGGATATAGCGGGGCGTACTACGAGCAGTACGTC. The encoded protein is CATSEGYSGAYYEQYV.

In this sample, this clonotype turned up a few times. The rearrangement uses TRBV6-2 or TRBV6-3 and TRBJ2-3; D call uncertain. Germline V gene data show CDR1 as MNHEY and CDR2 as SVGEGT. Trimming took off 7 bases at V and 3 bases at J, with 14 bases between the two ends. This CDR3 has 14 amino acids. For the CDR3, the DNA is TGTGCCAGCATCCCTCGGGCTTCGACAGATACGCAGTATTTT. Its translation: CASIPRASTDTQYF.

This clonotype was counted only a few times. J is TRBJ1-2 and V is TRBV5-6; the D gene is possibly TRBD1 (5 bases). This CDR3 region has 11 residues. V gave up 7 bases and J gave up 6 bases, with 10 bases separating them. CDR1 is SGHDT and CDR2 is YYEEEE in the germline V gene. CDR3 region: CASALGDGYTF. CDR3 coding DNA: TGTGCCAGCGCGCTGGGGGATGGCTACACCTTC.

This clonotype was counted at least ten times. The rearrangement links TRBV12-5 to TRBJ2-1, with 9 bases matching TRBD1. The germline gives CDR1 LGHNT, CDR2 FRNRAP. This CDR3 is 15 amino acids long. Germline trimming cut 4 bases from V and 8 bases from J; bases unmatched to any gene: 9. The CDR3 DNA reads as TGTGCTAGTGGTTCCGGACAGGGGAATCGCGATGAGCAGTTCTTC. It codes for CASGSGQGNRDEQFF.

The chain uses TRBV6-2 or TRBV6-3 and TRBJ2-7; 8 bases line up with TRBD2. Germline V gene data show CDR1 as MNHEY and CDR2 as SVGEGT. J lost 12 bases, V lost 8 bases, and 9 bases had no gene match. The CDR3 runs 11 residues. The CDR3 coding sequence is TGTGCCAGCGCCGGGGGGGCGCGCTTGTACGTC. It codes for CASAGGARLYV.

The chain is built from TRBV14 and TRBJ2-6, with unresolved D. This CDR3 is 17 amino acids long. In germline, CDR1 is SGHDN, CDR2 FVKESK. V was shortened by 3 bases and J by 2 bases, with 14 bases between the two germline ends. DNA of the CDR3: TGTGCCAGCAGCCAGGAGCTATTTCGTCCTGGGGCCAACGTCCTGACTTTC. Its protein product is CASSQELFRPGANVLTF.

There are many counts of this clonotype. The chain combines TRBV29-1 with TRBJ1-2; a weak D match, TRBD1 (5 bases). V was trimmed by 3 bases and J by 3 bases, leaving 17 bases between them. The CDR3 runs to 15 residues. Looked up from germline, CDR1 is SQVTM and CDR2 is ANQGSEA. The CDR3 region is CSVDRGRVADYGYTF. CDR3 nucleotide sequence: TGCAGCGTTGATCGTGGCAGGGTGGCCGACTATGGCTACACCTTC.

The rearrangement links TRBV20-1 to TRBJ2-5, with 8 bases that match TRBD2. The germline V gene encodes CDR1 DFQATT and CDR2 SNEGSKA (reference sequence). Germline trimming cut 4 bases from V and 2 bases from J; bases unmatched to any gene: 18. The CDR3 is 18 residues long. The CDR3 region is CSATWTSRFNSPQETQYF. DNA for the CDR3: TGCAGTGCTACATGGACTAGCCGCTTTAATTCTCCTCAAGAGACCCAGTACTTC.